Below, one TCR beta chain is given with its context. The data belong to a study of shared clonotypes between healthy human individuals. Sequenced by immunoSEQ multiplex PCR; TCRdb stores in-frame clones only, minus some. The table includes over a million clones, about 80% detected once. The junction had 5 bases not matched to a gene; V was cut back by 4 bases and J by 1 base. The CDR3 loop spans 15 amino acids. CDR1 and CDR2 from the germline V gene are KGHSH and LQKENI. Sequencing was done on a sample of memory CD4+ T cells from PBMCs. Subset meaning: CD45RA-negative fraction. This TCR derives from a man aged 18 to 29 in good health. Some clones in this sample may be carry-over from other donors' samples. This sequence joins TRBV18 and TRBJ2-3; the match to TRBD1 covers 7 bases. The CDR3 protein is CASSLGTARTDTQYF. CDR3 in DNA: TGTGCCAGCTCACTCGGGACAGCACGCACAGATACGCAGTATTTT.